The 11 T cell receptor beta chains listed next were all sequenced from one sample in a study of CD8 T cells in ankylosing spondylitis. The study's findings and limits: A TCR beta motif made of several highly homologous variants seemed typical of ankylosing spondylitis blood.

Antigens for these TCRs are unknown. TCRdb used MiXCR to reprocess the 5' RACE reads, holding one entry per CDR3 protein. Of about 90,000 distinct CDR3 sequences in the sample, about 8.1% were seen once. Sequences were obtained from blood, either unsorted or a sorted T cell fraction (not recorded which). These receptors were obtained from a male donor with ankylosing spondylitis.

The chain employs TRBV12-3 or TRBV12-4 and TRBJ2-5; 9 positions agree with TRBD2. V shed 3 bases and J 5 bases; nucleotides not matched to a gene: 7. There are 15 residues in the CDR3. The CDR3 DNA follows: TGTGCCAGCAGTTTGACTAGCGGCCTTTGGGAGACCCAGTACTTC. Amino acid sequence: CASSLTSGLWETQYF.

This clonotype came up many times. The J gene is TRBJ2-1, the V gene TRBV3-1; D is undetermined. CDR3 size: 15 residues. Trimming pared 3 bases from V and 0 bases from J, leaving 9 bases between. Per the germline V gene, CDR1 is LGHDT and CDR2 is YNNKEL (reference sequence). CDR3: CASSQIDFSYNEQFF. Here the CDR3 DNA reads TGTGCCAGCAGCCAGATCGACTTCTCCTACAATGAGCAGTTCTTC.

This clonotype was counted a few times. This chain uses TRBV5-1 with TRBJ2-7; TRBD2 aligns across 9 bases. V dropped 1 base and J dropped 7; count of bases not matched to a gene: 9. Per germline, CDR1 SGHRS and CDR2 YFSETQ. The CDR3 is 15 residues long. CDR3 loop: CASSLSREGFGEQYF. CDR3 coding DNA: TGCGCCAGCAGCTTGTCGCGGGAGGGGTTTGGGGAGCAGTACTTC.

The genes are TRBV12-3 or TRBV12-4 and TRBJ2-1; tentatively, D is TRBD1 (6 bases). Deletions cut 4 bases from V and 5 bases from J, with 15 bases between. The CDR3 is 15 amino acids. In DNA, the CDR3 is TGTGCCAGCAGTTGGGACGGGACATTTAACAATGAGCAGTTCTTC. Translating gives CASSWDGTFNNEQFF.

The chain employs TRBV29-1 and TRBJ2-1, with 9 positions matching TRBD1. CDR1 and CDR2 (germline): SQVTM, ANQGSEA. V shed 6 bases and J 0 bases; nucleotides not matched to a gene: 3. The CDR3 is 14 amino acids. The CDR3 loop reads CSVAGQGSYNEQFF. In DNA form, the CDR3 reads TGCAGCGTCGCGGGACAGGGCTCCTACAATGAGCAGTTCTTC.

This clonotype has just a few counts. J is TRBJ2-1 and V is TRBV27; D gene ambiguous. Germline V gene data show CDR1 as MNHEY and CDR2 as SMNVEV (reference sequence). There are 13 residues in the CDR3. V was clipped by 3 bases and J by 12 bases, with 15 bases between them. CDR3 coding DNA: TGTGCCAGCAGTTTGGGTACGCAATGGGGGCAGTTCTTC. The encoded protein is CASSLGTQWGQFF.

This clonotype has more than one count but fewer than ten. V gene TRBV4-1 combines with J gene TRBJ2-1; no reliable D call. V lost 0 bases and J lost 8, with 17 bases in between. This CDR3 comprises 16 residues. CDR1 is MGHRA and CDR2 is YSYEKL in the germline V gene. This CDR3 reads CASSQESVPPDDEQFF. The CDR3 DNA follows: TGCGCCAGCAGCCAAGAGTCGGTCCCCCCGGACGATGAGCAGTTCTTC.

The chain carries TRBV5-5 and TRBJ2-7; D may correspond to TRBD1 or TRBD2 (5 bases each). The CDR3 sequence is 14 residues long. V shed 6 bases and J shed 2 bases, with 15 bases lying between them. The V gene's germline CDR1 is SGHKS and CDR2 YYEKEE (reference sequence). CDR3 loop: CASTLWDGPYEQYF. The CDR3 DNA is TGTGCCAGCACCCTGTGGGACGGTCCCTACGAGCAGTACTTC.

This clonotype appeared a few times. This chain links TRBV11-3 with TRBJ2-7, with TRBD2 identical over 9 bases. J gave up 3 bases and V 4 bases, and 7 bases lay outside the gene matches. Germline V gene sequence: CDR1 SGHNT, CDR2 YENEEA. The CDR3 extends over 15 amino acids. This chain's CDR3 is CASSSLASGVYEQYV. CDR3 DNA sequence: TGTGCCAGCAGCTCCCTAGCTAGCGGGGTCTACGAGCAGTACGTC.

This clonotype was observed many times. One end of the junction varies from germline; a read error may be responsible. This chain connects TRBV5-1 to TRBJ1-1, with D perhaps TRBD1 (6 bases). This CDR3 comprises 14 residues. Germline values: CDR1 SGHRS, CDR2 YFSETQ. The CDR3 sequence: CASSLAGVKTEAFF. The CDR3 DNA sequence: TGCGCCAGCAGCTTGGCAGGGGTGAAAACTGAAGCTTTCTTT.

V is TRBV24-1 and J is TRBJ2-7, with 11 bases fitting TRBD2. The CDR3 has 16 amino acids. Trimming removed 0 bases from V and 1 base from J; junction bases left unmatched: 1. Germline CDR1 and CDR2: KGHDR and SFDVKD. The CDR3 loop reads CATSDLGTSGSYEQYF. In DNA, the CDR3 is TGTGCCACCAGTGATTTGGGGACTAGCGGATCCTACGAGCAGTACTTC.